These 2 T cell receptor beta chains were all obtained from the same sample, sequenced in a study of vaccination and CD4 T cells after COVID-19 (dated by TCRdb to 2022 to 2024). Library prep was done by PCR. These reads were obtained on an Illumina iSeq 100. DNA from cultured CD4+ T cells was subjected to TCR sequencing with the Oncomine TCR Beta short-read assay at the Johns Hopkins FTIC core. The public reads were quality trimmed at Q25 with fastp and then assembled into clones with MiXCR by TCRdb, keeping productive beta chains. One record per CDR3 amino acid sequence lists the most common genes and DNA. The sample data list over 12,000 distinct CDR3 sequences, and 35% to 50% of these were observed just once. The ten largest make up roughly 8.8% of the sample. The sample's treatment or condition, from its label and the paper: roughly 11-day PBMC culture with coronavirus spike peptide pools or control peptides (ViraFEST assay).

These receptors have no known antigen. Sequencing was done on a sample of CD4+ T cells from blood, cultured in vitro. The receptors were sampled from a human donor who had recovered from COVID-19.

The chain joins TRBV7-2 to TRBJ2-7; the D gene is possibly TRBD1 (6 bases). The CDR3 totals 14 residues. Trimming removed 4 bases from V and 6 bases from J, with 16 bases in between. The germline V gene has CDR1 SGHTA and CDR2 FQGNSA. CDR3 protein: CASSSTGIQGEQYF. In nucleotides, the CDR3 is TGTGCCAGCAGCTCAACAGGGATCCAAGGCGAGCAGTACTTC.

V and J are TRBV24-1 and TRBJ2-1; TRBD2 agrees at 14 bases. This CDR3 contains 15 residues. J was trimmed by 10 bases and V by 4 bases; bases with no gene match: 5. Germline CDR1 is KGHDR and CDR2 is SFDVKD. The CDR3 loop reads CATSETSGGAPEQFF. CDR3 coding DNA: TGTGCCACCAGTGAGACTAGCGGGGGGGCCCCCGAGCAGTTCTTC.